Following are 28 T cell receptor beta chains from one sample sequenced in a study of blood T cell repertoires in COVID-19. Clones were read by immunoSEQ multiplex PCR, and TCRdb kept only the in-frame ones, dropping some. The repertoire holds 300,000 to 400,000 clones, roughly 86% seen once, with more than 7.5% in the top ten. Sequenced sample: peripheral blood. The receptors here all came from a man aged 25 to 40 with COVID-19, enrolled during active disease.

This rearrangement joins TRBV9 to TRBJ1-2; 7 bases are a match to TRBD1. The CDR3 is made up of 15 amino acids. Germline lookup yields CDR1 SGDLS and CDR2 YYNGEE. The trim removed 1 base at V and 1 base at J, leaving 4 bases unmatched. The chain's CDR3 is CASSVSTGLNYGYTF. The CDR3 nucleotides read TGTGCCAGCAGCGTATCGACAGGGCTTAACTATGGCTACACCTTC.

The genes are TRBV10-3 and TRBJ1-1, with 9 bases aligning to TRBD1. The CDR3 is made up of 14 amino acids. Germline V gene sequence: CDR1 ENHRY, CDR2 SYGVKD. Germline trimming cut 4 bases from V and 6 bases from J; bases unmatched to any gene: 6. DNA for the CDR3: TGTGCCATCAGTGCCCGGACAGGGGACCCTGAAGCTTTCTTT. Residues: CAISARTGDPEAFF.

The chain has TRBV27 and TRBJ2-7; 7 nucleotides match TRBD1. The CDR3 sequence is 14 residues long. V lost 7 bases and J lost 0; bases outside the gene matches: 6. Looked up from germline, CDR1 is MNHEY and CDR2 is SMNVEV (reference sequence). CDR3 coding DNA: TGTGCCAGCACCCAGACAGGGAGCTCCTACGAGCAGTACTTC. Amino acid sequence: CASTQTGSSYEQYF.

This CDR3 is CASSPTTEAFF. The CDR3 region has the DNA TGTGCCAGCAGTCCCACTACTGAAGCTTTCTTT. The chain combines TRBV6-1 with TRBJ1-1; no clear D. Germline V gene sequence: CDR1 MNHNS, CDR2 SASEGT. Trimming shortened V by 5 bases and J by 5 bases, and 6 bases separated the two germline ends. CDR3 length: 11 amino acids.

The genes are TRBV2 and TRBJ2-2; 9 bases map to TRBD1. V trimming: 7 bases; J trimming: 5 bases; junction bases outside the gene matches: 11. In germline, CDR1 is SNHLY, CDR2 FYNNEI. The length of the CDR3 is 16 residues. This CDR3 reads CASIPGQGRGTGELFF. CDR3 nucleotide sequence: TGTGCCAGCATTCCAGGACAGGGGAGAGGAACCGGGGAGCTGTTTTTT.

The chain joins TRBV7-2 to TRBJ2-1, with D unresolved. Trimming took 5 bases from V and 0 from J, leaving 11 bases between them. CDR1 and CDR2 from the germline V gene are SGHTA and FQGNSA. CDR3 size: 15 residues. The CDR3 DNA reads TGTGCCAGCAGCCTGTCGGGTCCCTCCTACAATGAGCAGTTCTTC. Amino acid sequence: CASSLSGPSYNEQFF.

The rearrangement uses TRBV7-3 and TRBJ2-3, with D possibly TRBD2 on 6 matching bases. Germline V gene data show CDR1 as SGHTA and CDR2 as FQGTGA. V was trimmed by 5 bases and J by 2 bases, leaving 20 bases between them. The CDR3 is 17 amino acids. The CDR3 coding sequence is TGTGCCAGCAGCAAAAGAGGGACTTCAGCCTTCACAGATACGCAGTATTTT. Its protein product is CASSKRGTSAFTDTQYF.

The chain has TRBV25-1 and TRBJ2-5; D call uncertain. CDR1 and CDR2 from the germline V gene are MGHDK and SYGVNS. This CDR3 has 14 residues. V lost 2 bases, J lost 5 bases, and 12 bases lay in between. CDR3 coding DNA: TGTGCCAGCAGTGAAGTCGGAGCTAGGGAGACCCAGTACTTC. Protein: CASSEVGARETQYF.

The chain has TRBV12-3 or TRBV12-4 and TRBJ1-2; D call uncertain. V was pared by 5 bases and J by 8 bases, with 15 bases between. This CDR3 spans 13 amino acids. Here the CDR3 reads CASSPRVERGYTF. CDR3 DNA sequence: TGTGCCAGCAGTCCCCGGGTCGAAAGGGGCTACACCTTC.

The chain has TRBV5-1 and TRBJ2-5; TRBD1 is a possible D gene (5 bases). Trimming cost V 5 bases and J 5 bases, with 13 bases left between them. In germline, CDR1 is SGHRS, CDR2 YFSETQ. This CDR3 is 13 amino acids long. CDR3: CASRRTPQETQYF. The CDR3 bases are TGCGCCAGCAGAAGGACACCCCAGGAGACCCAGTACTTC. Using reference TRBV5-1 and TRBJ2-5 for the parts outside the CDR3, the full variable domain is KAGVTQTPRYLIKTRGQQVTLSCSPISGHRSVSWYQQTPGQGLQFLFEYFSETQRNKGNFPGRFSGRQFSNSRSEMNVSTLELGDSALYLCASRRTPQETQYFGPGTRLLVL.

The chain employs TRBV5-4 and TRBJ2-7; 8 positions agree with TRBD2. The CDR3 loop spans 16 amino acids. Looked up from germline, CDR1 is SGHNT and CDR2 is YYREEE (reference sequence). Germline trimming cut 7 bases from V and 7 bases from J; bases unmatched to any gene: 19. The CDR3 region is CASEVSGASFRREQYF. As DNA, the CDR3 is TGTGCCAGCGAGGTTAGCGGGGCTTCCTTCAGAAGGGAGCAGTACTTC.

V and J are TRBV5-1 and TRBJ1-1, with D uncertain. The germline CDR1 and CDR2 sequences are SGHRS and YFSETQ. CDR3 length: 15 residues. V lost 3 bases and J 0 bases, leaving 12 bases between the germline ends. CDR3 DNA sequence: TGCGCCAGCAGCTCATACCCGGGGATGAACACTGAAGCTTTCTTT. Translation: CASSSYPGMNTEAFF.

This rearrangement joins TRBV25-1 to TRBJ1-5; maybe TRBD1 (6 bases). The CDR3 covers 12 residues. Germline V lookup: CDR1 MGHDK, CDR2 SYGVNS. The V and J ends lost 6 bases and 9 bases respectively, with 12 bases between them. The CDR3 coding sequence is TGTGCCAGCAGGGACAGCGTCGGGCCCCAGCATTTT. It is translated as CASRDSVGPQHF.

This clone was seen a single time. The chain uses TRBV2 and TRBJ2-6, with a possible D match to TRBD2 (6 bases). This CDR3 comprises 16 residues. Germline V gene sequence: CDR1 SNHLY, CDR2 FYNNEI. V was trimmed by 4 bases and J by 2 bases, leaving 12 bases between them. The CDR3 bases are TGTGCCAGCAGTGTAGCCGGCGGGGCTGGGGCCAACGTCCTGACTTTC. The encoded protein is CASSVAGGAGANVLTF.

The chain joins TRBV4-3 to TRBJ1-6, with TRBD1 matching 7 bases. Germline V gene sequence: CDR1 LGHNA, CDR2 YSLEER. The CDR3 totals 15 residues. The ends lost 2 bases at V and 5 bases at J; junction bases unmatched: 3. CDR3 nucleotide sequence: TGCGCCAGCAGCCAACGGGACAGCGATAATTCACCCCTCCACTTT. Encoded protein: CASSQRDSDNSPLHF.

The chain carries TRBV11-3 and TRBJ2-7; D not certain. This CDR3 has 13 residues. V lost 1 base, J lost 3 bases, and 7 bases lay in between. Germline assignment: CDR1 SGHNT and CDR2 YENEEA. The CDR3 DNA is TGTGCCAGCAGCTTAGGCAGGTACTACGAGCAGTACTTC. This translates into CASSLGRYYEQYF.

The V gene is TRBV12-3 or TRBV12-4, the J gene TRBJ1-1; no clear D gene. This CDR3 comprises 12 residues. V lost 1 base to trimming and J lost 12 bases, with 12 bases between them. Here the CDR3 DNA reads TGTGCCAGCAGTTTAGGAGGAGGGTCGCCTTTCTTT. It yields the protein CASSLGGGSPFF.

The chain carries TRBV9 and TRBJ1-6; TRBD1 agrees at 7 bases. Germline lookup yields CDR1 SGDLS and CDR2 YYNGEE. V was clipped by 3 bases and J by 1 base; unmatched bases: 4. The CDR3 length is 16 residues. The CDR3 nucleotides read TGTGCCAGCAGCGGGAAACAGGGGTCCTATAATTCACCCCTCCACTTT. Protein sequence: CASSGKQGSYNSPLHF.

Details on this clone: Other DNA variants within this sample encode the same CDR3. The rearrangement links TRBV2 to TRBJ2-7; TRBD1 matches 7 bases. The CDR3 spans 15 residues. Germline lookup yields CDR1 SNHLY and CDR2 FYNNEI. Trimming took 1 base from V and 4 from J; bases not matched to a gene: 7. The CDR3, as DNA: TGTGCCAGCAGTGAAGGACACGGGACAGATTACGAGCAGTACTTC. It specifies CASSEGHGTDYEQYF.

The chain carries TRBV5-1 and TRBJ1-4; D is undetermined. Deletions cut 5 bases from V and 8 bases from J, with 13 bases between. This CDR3 is built from 13 residues. The germline V gene encodes CDR1 SGHRS and CDR2 YFSETQ. DNA for the CDR3: TGCGCCAGCAGGTTTATCGCGGGAGAAAAACTGTTTTTT. It is translated as CASRFIAGEKLFF. The whole variable domain, remainder taken from reference TRBV5-1 and TRBJ1-4, is KAGVTQTPRYLIKTRGQQVTLSCSPISGHRSVSWYQQTPGQGLQFLFEYFSETQRNKGNFPGRFSGRQFSNSRSEMNVSTLELGDSALYLCASRFIAGEKLFFGSGTQLSVL.

The rearrangement uses TRBV6-5 and TRBJ1-3; TRBD1 might be the D (6 bases). Germline-derived CDR1 and CDR2 are MNHEY and SVGAGI. V lost 0 bases and J lost 1, with 10 bases in between. The CDR3 extends over 16 amino acids. The CDR3 sequence: CASSYSGHQSGNTIYF. DNA for the CDR3: TGTGCCAGCAGTTACTCGGGACATCAGTCTGGAAACACCATATATTTT.

This chain joins TRBV7-9 and TRBJ1-2, with 7 bases fitting TRBD1. V lost 1 base to trimming and J lost 8 bases; unmatched junction nucleotides: 7. The CDR3 has 14 residues. Germline CDR1 is SEHNR and CDR2 is FQNEAQ (reference sequence). This CDR3 is CASSLGGGGGGYTF. Here the CDR3 DNA reads TGTGCCAGCAGCTTAGGCGGAGGGGGCGGGGGCTACACCTTC. Together with reference TRBV7-9 and TRBJ1-2, the CDR3 gives the full variable domain: DTGVSQNPRHKITKRGQNVTFRCDPISEHNRLYWYRQTLGQGPEFLTYFQNEAQLEKSRLLSDRFSAERPKGSFSTLEIQRTEQGDSAMYLCASSLGGGGGGYTFGSGTRLTVV.

The rearrangement joins TRBV12-5 to TRBJ2-7, with D unresolved. CDR3 length equals 15 residues. V lost 7 bases to trimming and J lost 0 bases, with 16 bases between them. CDR1 and CDR2 from the germline V gene are LGHNT and FRNRAP. In DNA form, the CDR3 reads TGTGCTAGTGTTTCCCCAAACATGAACTCCTACGAGCAGTACTTC. It encodes CASVSPNMNSYEQYF.

This chain uses TRBV7-3 with TRBJ2-7, with 9 bases matching TRBD1. The V gene end was trimmed by 4 bases and the J gene end by 5 bases; junction bases not matched to a gene: 9. The CDR3 sequence is 15 residues long. Germline CDR1 reads SGHTA; CDR2 reads FQGTGA. CDR3 region: CASSSMTGGLHEQYF. The CDR3 nucleotides read TGTGCCAGCAGCTCGATGACAGGGGGTCTCCACGAGCAGTACTTC. The full variable domain, its missing parts supplied by reference TRBV7-3 and TRBJ2-7, is GAGVSQTPSNKVTEKGKYVELRCDPISGHTALYWYRQSLGQGPEFLIYFQGTGAADDSGLPNDRFFAVRPEGSVSTLKIQRTERGDSAVYLCASSSMTGGLHEQYFGPGTRLTVT.

The chain uses TRBV6-5 and TRBJ2-7; 8 bases align to TRBD1. From germline, CDR1 is MNHEY and CDR2 SVGAGI. Trimming removed 6 bases from V and 6 bases from J; junction bases left unmatched: 13. The CDR3 is made up of 15 amino acids. The CDR3 loop is CASSPGQGPTGEQYF. The DNA for the CDR3 is TGTGCCAGCAGCCCCGGACAGGGACCTACCGGCGAGCAGTACTTC.

This clone was observed a single time. This sequence joins TRBV5-5 and TRBJ2-6; 9 bases map to TRBD1. The ends lost 4 bases at V and 0 bases at J; junction bases unmatched: 8. This CDR3 has 18 amino acids. Germline V gene lookup returns CDR1 SGHKS and CDR2 YYEKEE (reference sequence). The CDR3 loop reads CASSQGTGRDSGANVLTF. DNA of the CDR3: TGTGCCAGCAGCCAGGGGACAGGGAGGGACTCTGGGGCCAACGTCCTGACTTTC.

V gene TRBV3-1 (or the pseudogene TRBV3-2) combines with J gene TRBJ1-3; D is perhaps TRBD1 (6 bases). Germline V CDR1 and CDR2: LGHDT, YNNKEL (reference sequence). The CDR3 covers 17 residues. The V end was cut by 4 bases, the J end by 0 bases, with 16 bases between. The CDR3 region is CASSPRRGQFSGNTIYF. CDR3 bases: TGTGCCAGCAGCCCGAGACGAGGACAGTTCTCTGGAAACACCATATATTTT.

This clone was observed a single time. The genes are TRBV3-1 (or the pseudogene TRBV3-2) and TRBJ1-2, with D unclear. Per the germline V gene, CDR1 is LGHDT and CDR2 is YNNKEL (reference sequence). Trimming removed 0 bases from V and 5 bases from J, with 10 bases in between. CDR3 length equals 14 residues. The CDR3 region is CASSQDRLTYGYTF. The CDR3 region has the DNA TGTGCCAGCAGCCAAGACCGTTTGACTTATGGCTACACCTTC.